The next 4 T cell receptor beta chains were all read from a single sample in a study of blood T cell repertoires in COVID-19. Sequenced by immunoSEQ multiplex PCR; TCRdb stores in-frame clones only, minus some. The top ten clones hold 28% of a sample with tens of thousands of clones, around 73% of them seen once. The sequenced material came from peripheral blood. These receptor sequences come from a woman aged 70-85 years with acute or convalescent COVID-19.

The V call is TRBV12-3 or TRBV12-4, the J call TRBJ1-2; 11 positions agree with TRBD1. V shed 2 bases and J 8 bases; nucleotides not matched to a gene: 1. This CDR3 has 13 residues. The CDR3 DNA reads as TGTGCCAGCAGTTTAAGGACAGGGGGCGGCTACACCTTC. Translation gives CASSLRTGGGYTF.

There are a few counts of this clone. This chain links TRBV9 with TRBJ1-2; 8 bases agree with TRBD1. The CDR3 has 15 residues. The junction had 8 bases not matched to a gene; V was cut back by 3 bases and J by 4 bases. The germline CDR1 and CDR2 sequences are SGDLS and YYNGEE. CDR3 in amino acids: CASSAGQGYFYGYTF. The CDR3 DNA sequence: TGTGCCAGCAGCGCAGGACAGGGTTATTTCTATGGCTACACCTTC.

The genes are TRBV28 and TRBJ1-5, with TRBD1 matching 7 bases. Per germline, CDR1 MDHEN and CDR2 SYDVKM. This CDR3 is built from 12 residues. The ends lost 5 bases at V and 9 bases at J; junction bases unmatched: 4. The chain's CDR3 is CASSTGDRPQHF. The CDR3 DNA sequence: TGTGCCAGCAGTACAGGGGATCGGCCCCAGCATTTT.

This clone was seen just once. V usage is TRBV19 and J usage is TRBJ1-5; D not resolved. CDR1 LNHDA and CDR2 SQIVND come from the germline V gene (reference sequence). Trimming removed 8 bases at V and 0 bases at J, with 5 bases between. CDR3 length: 12 residues. CDR3 sequence reads: CASSGSNQPQHF. DNA of the CDR3: TGTGCCAGTTCAGGTAGCAATCAGCCCCAGCATTTT.